The T cell receptor beta chain described here comes from a study of cytomegalovirus exposure and HLA in healthy donors. Study background: Membership in the Caucasian-associated ancestry cluster was found for about 84% of about 430 genotyped donors. Findings and limits, study-wide: A later analysis found most CMV-associated TCR beta chains apparently HLA-restricted. Certain indistinguishable V segments, among them TRBV6-2 and TRBV6-3, were excluded. Within an earlier analysis, most TCR beta V segments proved productive either about 87% or about 30% of the time.

The V and J ends lost 0 bases and 1 base respectively, with 9 bases between them. Per germline, CDR1 LGHNA and CDR2 YSLEER. The CDR3 consists of 15 residues. A word on this clone: As yet, its antigen is unknown.

The PCR contained 60 Vbeta and 13 Jbeta primers. Only in-frame clones appear in the TCRdb table, and some are missing; sequencing was by immunoSEQ multiplex PCR. The sample consists of about 130,000 clones, around 80% of them appearing once. The sequencing sample was made of PBMCs. This clonotype was obtained from a man younger than 45 in good health and CMV-seropositive. This chain uses TRBV4-3 with TRBJ2-5; possibly TRBD1 for D (5 bases). CDR3 region: CASSQEFDSQETQYF. In nucleotides, the CDR3 is TGCGCCAGCAGCCAAGAGTTTGACAGCCAAGAGACCCAGTACTTC.